The clone carrying this T cell receptor beta chain was seen a single time. Its antigen is unidentified. All trial patients relapsed after autologous stem cell transplantation. Complete response, partial response or progressive disease made up the best responses. Germline lookup yields CDR1 SGHTA and CDR2 FQGTGA. CDR3 length equals 13 residues. Trimming removed 5 bases from V and 5 bases from J; junction bases left unmatched: 5. This entry belongs to a study of PD-1 blockade in classical Hodgkin lymphoma. Study observations and caveats: Newly diagnosed patients were reported to start with lower TCR diversity than healthy donors. Whoever responded completely had baseline diversity much like that seen in newly diagnosed patients. CD4+ TCR diversity, unlike CD8+, climbed significantly by C4D1.

Some clones are missing from TCRdb's copy, which holds only in-frame ones; the method was immunoSEQ multiplex PCR. The sample has fewer than 90,000 clones, just over 90% seen once; the top ten hold over 6.5%. The origin of this receptor is a human donor with classical Hodgkin lymphoma. The sample consisted of peripheral blood mononuclear cells (PBMCs), taken at baseline. The chain is built from TRBV7-3 and TRBJ2-7, with TRBD1 identical over 8 bases. This CDR3 is CASSPDRGHEQYF. The DNA for the CDR3 is TGTGCCAGCAGCCCAGACAGGGGACACGAGCAGTACTTC. The variable domain in full, completed from reference TRBV7-3 and TRBJ2-7, reads GAGVSQTPSNKVTEKGKYVELRCDPISGHTALYWYRQSLGQGPEFLIYFQGTGAADDSGLPNDRFFAVRPEGSVSTLKIQRTERGDSAVYLCASSPDRGHEQYFGPGTRLTVT.